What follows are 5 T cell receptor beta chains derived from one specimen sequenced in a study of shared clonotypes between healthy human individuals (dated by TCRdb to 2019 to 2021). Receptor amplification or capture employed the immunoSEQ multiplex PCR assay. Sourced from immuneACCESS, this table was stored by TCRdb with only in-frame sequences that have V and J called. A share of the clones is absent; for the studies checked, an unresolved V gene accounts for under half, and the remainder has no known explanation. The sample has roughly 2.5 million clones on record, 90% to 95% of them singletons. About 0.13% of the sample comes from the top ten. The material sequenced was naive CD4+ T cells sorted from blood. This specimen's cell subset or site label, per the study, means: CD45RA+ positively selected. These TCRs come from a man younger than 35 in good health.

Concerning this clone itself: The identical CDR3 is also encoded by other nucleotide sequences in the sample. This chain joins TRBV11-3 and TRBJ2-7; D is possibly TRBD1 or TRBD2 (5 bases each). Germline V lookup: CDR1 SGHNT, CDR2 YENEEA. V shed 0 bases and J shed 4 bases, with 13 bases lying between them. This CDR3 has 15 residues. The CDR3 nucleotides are TGTGCCAGCAGCTTAGATGGTACAGGCGGGTACGAGCAGTACTTC. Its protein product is CASSLDGTGGYEQYF.

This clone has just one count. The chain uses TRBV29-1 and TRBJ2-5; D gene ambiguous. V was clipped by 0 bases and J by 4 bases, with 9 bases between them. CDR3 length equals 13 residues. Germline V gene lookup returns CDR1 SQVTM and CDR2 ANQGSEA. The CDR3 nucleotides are TGCAGCGTTGAAGATATGGGTCTAGAGACCCAGTACTTC. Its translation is CSVEDMGLETQYF.

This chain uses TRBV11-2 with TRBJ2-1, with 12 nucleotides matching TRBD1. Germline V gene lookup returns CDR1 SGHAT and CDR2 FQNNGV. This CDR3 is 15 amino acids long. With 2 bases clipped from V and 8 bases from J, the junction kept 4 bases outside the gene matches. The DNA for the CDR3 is TGTGCCAGCAGCTTATCCGGGACAGGGGGCGATGAGCAGTTCTTC. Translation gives CASSLSGTGGDEQFF.

The CDR3: CASSVATAERERNGYTF. In nucleotides, the CDR3 is TGTGCCAGCAGCGTAGCTACCGCTGAAAGGGAAAGGAATGGCTACACCTTC. This chain links TRBV9 with TRBJ1-2; no reliable D call. The V end lost 0 bases, the J end lost 6 bases, and 21 bases lay between the germline ends. The CDR3 runs to 17 residues. CDR1 is SGDLS, CDR2 YYNGEE, per germline.

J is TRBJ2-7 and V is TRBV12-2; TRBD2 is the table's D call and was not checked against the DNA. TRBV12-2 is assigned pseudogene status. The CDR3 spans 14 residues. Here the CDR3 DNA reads TGTGCAAGTCGCTTGGTGACTAGAGGCCACGAGCAGTACTTC. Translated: CASRLVTRGHEQYF.